This T cell receptor beta chain was retrieved from a study of shared clonotypes between healthy human individuals. Study background: Three CD4 naive, three CD4 memory, two CD8 naive and one CD8 memory plate were used per donor.

Measured with immunoSEQ multiplex PCR; TCRdb has only the in-frame clones, and not every one. This sample has about 680,000 clones, with about 90% found just once. Overall study findings and caveats: Only blood samples were collected, and tissue repertoires likely differ. Researchers found naive subsets generally carried larger estimated richness than memory subsets.

Turning to this clone: Its antigen is not identified.

CDR3 size: 16 residues. CDR1 is SGHTA, CDR2 FQGNSA, per germline. The V and J ends lost 3 bases and 4 bases, in that order; junction bases with no gene match: 8. Positive CCR7 selection of CD45RO-negative cells yielded the naive CD8 cells, and terminally differentiated effector memory CD45RA+ cells were excluded. The donors were adults (healthy and HIV-negative) with no recent acute infections or vaccinations. Sequencing was performed on naive CD8+ T cells sorted from blood. The chain uses TRBV7-2 and TRBJ2-7; 11 nucleotides align to TRBD2. The sequence came from a man in his thirties or forties in good health. The CDR3 DNA is TGTGCCAGCAGCTTCGGCCTAGCGGGAGGTGGGTACGAGCAGTACTTC. Protein product: CASSFGLAGGGYEQYF.